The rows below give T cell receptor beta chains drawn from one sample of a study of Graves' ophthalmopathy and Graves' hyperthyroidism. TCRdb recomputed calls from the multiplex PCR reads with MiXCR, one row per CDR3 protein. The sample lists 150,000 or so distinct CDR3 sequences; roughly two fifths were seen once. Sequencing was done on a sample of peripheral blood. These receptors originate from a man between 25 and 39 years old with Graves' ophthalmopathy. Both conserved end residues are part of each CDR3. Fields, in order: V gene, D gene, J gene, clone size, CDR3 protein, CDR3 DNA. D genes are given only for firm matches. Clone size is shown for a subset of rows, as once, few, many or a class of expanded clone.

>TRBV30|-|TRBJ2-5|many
CAWSVPPGTQYF
TGTGCCTGGAGTGTACCCCCAGGGACCCAGTACTTC
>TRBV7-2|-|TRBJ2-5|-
CASSSTGPRETQYF
TGTGCCAGCAGCTCAACAGGGCCCCGGGAGACCCAGTACTTC
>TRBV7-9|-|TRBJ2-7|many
CASSLGREQYF
TGTGCCAGCAGCTTAGGCAGGGAGCAGTACTTC
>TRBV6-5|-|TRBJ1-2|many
CASSRRYMEMAGYTF
TGTGCCAGCAGCCGGCGATACATGGAGATGGCTGGCTACACCTTC
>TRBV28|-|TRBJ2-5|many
CASSSGGLGSETQYF
TGTGCCAGCAGTTCTGGGGGCTTAGGCTCGGAGACCCAGTACTTC
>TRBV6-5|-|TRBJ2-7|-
CASSYGRQGHEQYF
TGTGCCAGCAGTTACGGTCGGCAGGGTCACGAGCAGTACTTC
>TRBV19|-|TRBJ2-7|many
CASANFPGPPYEQYF
TGTGCCAGTGCCAACTTTCCGGGACCTCCCTACGAGCAGTACTTC
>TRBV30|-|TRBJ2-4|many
CAWRVSGVKAKNIQYF
TGTGCCTGGAGAGTTTCAGGGGTAAAAGCCAAAAACATTCAGTACTTC
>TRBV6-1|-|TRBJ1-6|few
CASSRNSPLHF
TGTGCCAGCTCACGTAACTCACCCCTCCACTTT
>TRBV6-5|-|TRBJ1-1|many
CASGGTTGTEAFF
TGTGCCAGCGGGGGGACTACTGGGACTGAAGCTTTCTTT
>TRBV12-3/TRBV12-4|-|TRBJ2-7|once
CASSYGLPKGNEQYF
TGTGCCAGCAGCTACGGACTCCCCAAAGGAAACGAGCAGTACTTC
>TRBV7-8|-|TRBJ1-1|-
CASSLGRVPNTEAFF
TGTGCCAGCAGCTTAGGCCGAGTACCGAACACTGAAGCTTTCTTT
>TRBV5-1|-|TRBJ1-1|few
CASSFLRGTSLYAEAFF
TGCGCCAGCAGCTTTTTGAGGGGTACGTCGCTGTACGCTGAAGCTTTCTTT
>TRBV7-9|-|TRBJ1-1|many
CASSYRGDRRPEAFF
TGTGCCAGCAGCTATAGGGGTGACAGGCGCCCTGAAGCTTTCTTT
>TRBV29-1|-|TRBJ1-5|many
CSVYSVAGPQHF
TGCAGCGTCTACAGTGTGGCCGGGCCCCAGCATTTT
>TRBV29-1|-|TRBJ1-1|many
CSAQGGGIAEAFF
TGCAGCGCCCAGGGTGGGGGCATCGCTGAAGCTTTCTTT
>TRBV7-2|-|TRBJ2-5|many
CASSPWERETQYF
TGTGCCAGCAGTCCTTGGGAGAGGGAGACCCAGTACTTC
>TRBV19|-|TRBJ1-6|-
CASRVTGWTSPLHF
TGTGCCAGTAGGGTCACAGGGTGGACTTCACCCCTCCACTTT
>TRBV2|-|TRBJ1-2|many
CASSETQTADYGYTF
TGTGCCAGCAGTGAAACACAGACAGCTGACTATGGCTACACCTTC
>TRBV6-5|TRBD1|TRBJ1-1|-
CASSSRQGGDTEAFF
TGTGCCAGCAGTTCCCGACAGGGAGGGGACACTGAAGCTTTCTTT
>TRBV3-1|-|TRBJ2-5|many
CASSQEGMWRVEQETQYF
TGTGCCAGCAGCCAAGAGGGGATGTGGAGGGTTGAACAAGAGACCCAGTACTTC
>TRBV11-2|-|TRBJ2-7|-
CASSLARDTFYEQYF
TGTGCCAGCAGCTTAGCCCGGGACACATTCTACGAGCAGTACTTC
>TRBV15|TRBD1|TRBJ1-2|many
CATSSPRQGFGYTF
TGTGCCACCAGCAGCCCAAGACAGGGATTTGGCTACACCTTC
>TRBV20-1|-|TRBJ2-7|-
CSAPWAARGYEQYF
TGCAGTGCCCCCTGGGCGGCCAGAGGGTACGAGCAGTACTTC
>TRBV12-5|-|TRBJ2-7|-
CASGLRGYEQYF
TGTGCTAGTGGCTTGAGAGGCTACGAGCAGTACTTC
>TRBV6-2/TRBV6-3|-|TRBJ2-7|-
CASSTRGYEQYF
TGTGCCAGCAGTACCAGGGGCTACGAGCAGTACTTC
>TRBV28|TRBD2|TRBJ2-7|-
CAILAGGGYEQYF
TGTGCCATCTTAGCGGGAGGAGGCTACGAGCAGTACTTC
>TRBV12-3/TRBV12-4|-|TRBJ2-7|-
CASSKKRSSSYEQYF
TGTGCCAGCAGCAAGAAGCGGTCTAGCTCCTACGAGCAGTACTTC
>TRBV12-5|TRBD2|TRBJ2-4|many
CASGLAPGRVDIQYF
TGTGCTAGTGGTTTGGCCCCAGGGAGGGTGGACATTCAGTACTTC
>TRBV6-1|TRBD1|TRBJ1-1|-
CASSSTGSGKEAFF
TGTGCCAGCAGCTCGACAGGGAGCGGTAAGGAAGCTTTCTTT
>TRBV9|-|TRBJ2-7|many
CASSVGVRDSWYEQYF
TGTGCCAGCAGCGTAGGGGTCCGGGATTCTTGGTACGAGCAGTACTTC
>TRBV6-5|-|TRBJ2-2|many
CASSWSVGGTGELFF
TGTGCCAGCAGTTGGTCGGTAGGGGGAACCGGGGAGCTGTTTTTT
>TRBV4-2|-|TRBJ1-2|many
CASSQVPGSLLNYGYTF
TGTGCCAGCAGCCAAGTGCCCGGATCTCTGCTTAACTATGGCTACACCTTC
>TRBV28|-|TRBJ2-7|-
CASSLEVLNEQYF
TGTGCCAGCAGTTTAGAGGTTCTCAACGAGCAGTACTTC
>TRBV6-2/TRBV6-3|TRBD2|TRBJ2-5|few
CASSQGLAGITETQYF
TGTGCCAGCAGTCAAGGACTAGCGGGGATAACAGAGACCCAGTACTTC
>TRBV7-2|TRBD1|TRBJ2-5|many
CASSPDRGEETQYF
TGTGCCAGCAGCCCCGACAGGGGCGAAGAGACCCAGTACTTC
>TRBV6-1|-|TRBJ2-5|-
CASRTNKYQETQYF
TGTGCCAGCAGGACGAACAAATATCAAGAGACCCAGTACTTC
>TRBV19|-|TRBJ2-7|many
CASSPSFGEQYF
TGTGCCAGTAGTCCTAGCTTCGGCGAGCAGTACTTC
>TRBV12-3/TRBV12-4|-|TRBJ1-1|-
CASKGNANTEAFF
TGTGCCAGCAAAGGCAACGCGAACACTGAAGCTTTCTTT
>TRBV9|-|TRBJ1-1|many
CASSGPPNTEAFF
TGTGCCAGCAGCGGACCTCCGAACACTGAAGCTTTCTTT
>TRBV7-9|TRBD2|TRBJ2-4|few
CASSFELAGVSKNIQYF
TGTGCCAGCAGCTTTGAACTAGCGGGAGTTAGCAAAAACATTCAGTACTTC
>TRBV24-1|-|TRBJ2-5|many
CATSDVRNRVGETQYF
TGTGCCACCAGTGACGTTCGGAACAGGGTCGGGGAGACCCAGTACTTC
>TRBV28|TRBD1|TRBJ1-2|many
CASNNRGANYGYTF
TGTGCCAGCAACAACAGGGGAGCTAACTATGGCTACACCTTC
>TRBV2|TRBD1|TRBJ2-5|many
CASSQRNRGAETQYF
TGTGCCAGCAGTCAGAGAAACAGGGGTGCCGAGACCCAGTACTTC
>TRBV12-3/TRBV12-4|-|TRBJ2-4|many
CASSLVRARAKNIQYF
TGTGCCAGCAGTTTAGTAAGGGCTAGGGCCAAAAACATTCAGTACTTC
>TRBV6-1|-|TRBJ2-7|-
CASRVTGAYEQYF
TGTGCCAGCCGGGTCACAGGAGCCTACGAGCAGTACTTC
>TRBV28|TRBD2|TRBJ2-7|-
CASSLAGGPSGEQYF
TGTGCCAGCAGCTTAGCGGGAGGGCCCTCGGGTGAGCAGTACTTC
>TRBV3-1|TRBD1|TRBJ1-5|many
CASSQRDSYQPQHF
TGTGCCAGCAGCCAAAGGGACAGCTACCAGCCCCAGCATTTT
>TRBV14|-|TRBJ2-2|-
CASSQDHGTGELFF
TGTGCCAGCAGCCAAGACCACGGCACCGGGGAGCTGTTTTTT
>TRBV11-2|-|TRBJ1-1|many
CASSSARTAFF
TGTGCCAGCAGCTCCGCCCGGACGGCTTTCTTT
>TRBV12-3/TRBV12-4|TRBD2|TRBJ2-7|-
CASSLTSGAQYF
TGTGCCAGCAGTTTAACTAGCGGAGCACAGTACTTC
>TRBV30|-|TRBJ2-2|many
CAWSGPAGVDTGELFF
TGTGCCTGGAGTGGACCGGCAGGGGTTGACACCGGGGAGCTGTTTTTT
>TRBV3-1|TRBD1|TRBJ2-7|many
CASSHWDRGYEQYF
TGTGCCAGCAGCCACTGGGACAGGGGCTACGAGCAGTACTTC
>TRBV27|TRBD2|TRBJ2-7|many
CASSGRDGTYEQYF
TGTGCCAGCAGTGGGAGGGACGGTACCTACGAGCAGTACTTC
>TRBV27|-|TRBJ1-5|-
CASSPSSRWGPQHF
TGTGCCAGCAGTCCCTCCTCCCGGTGGGGGCCCCAGCATTTT
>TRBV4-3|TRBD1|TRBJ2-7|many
CASSPGTGVWEQYF
TGCGCCAGCAGCCCCGGGACAGGGGTTTGGGAGCAGTACTTC
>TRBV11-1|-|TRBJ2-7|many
CASSLSAPRGEQYF
TGTGCCAGCAGCCTATCGGCCCCGCGGGGCGAGCAGTACTTC